Following are 26 T cell receptor beta chains from one sample sequenced in a study of beta chain features in type 1 diabetes. The authors reverse transcribed all of the isolated RNA, so sequencing captured expressed TCRB transcripts. Profiled with immunoSEQ multiplex PCR; TCRdb holds only in-frame clones, not every one. The profile shows around 500,000 clones, approximately 10% of them singletons. The sample was naive CD4+ T cells from blood. The receptors shown here come from a woman aged 18-30 years in good health.

This chain joins TRBV9 and TRBJ2-3; D is undetermined. The CDR3 extends over 13 amino acids. Trimming removed 3 bases from V and 4 bases from J, with 9 bases in between. Germline loops: CDR1 SGDLS, CDR2 YYNGEE. The CDR3 is CASSGAVADTQYF. CDR3 DNA: TGTGCCAGCAGCGGGGCCGTTGCAGATACGCAGTATTTT.

This clone was observed a handful of times. The chain is built from TRBV7-2 and TRBJ2-1; D perhaps matches TRBD1 (6 bases). The V end was cut by 5 bases, the J end by 1 base, with 12 bases between. The CDR3 runs 15 residues. Germline CDR1 SGHTA, CDR2 FQGNSA. The CDR3 loop reads CASSRTVSSYNEQFF. The CDR3 DNA is TGTGCCAGCAGCAGGACAGTTTCTTCCTACAATGAGCAGTTCTTC.

In its sample, this clone was seen a few times. This chain joins TRBV5-4 and TRBJ1-1; tentatively, D is TRBD1 (5 bases). The germline V gene encodes CDR1 SGHNT and CDR2 YYREEE (reference sequence). Trimming removed 4 bases from V and 1 base from J, with 11 bases in between. This CDR3 spans 14 amino acids. In DNA form, the CDR3 reads TGTGCCAGCAGCCCGGTGGGGCAGAACACTGAAGCTTTCTTT. Amino acid sequence: CASSPVGQNTEAFF.

This clone was detected a few times. This rearrangement joins TRBV4-1 to TRBJ2-7; D is possibly TRBD2 (7 bases). The germline V gene has CDR1 MGHRA and CDR2 YSYEKL. Trimming shortened V by 1 base and J by 3 bases, and 13 bases separated the two germline ends. This CDR3 spans 15 amino acids. This CDR3 reads CASSQAPGGFYEQYV. In DNA, the CDR3 is TGCGCCAGCAGCCAAGCCCCGGGGGGCTTCTACGAGCAGTACGTC.

This clone came up a few times. The CDR3 DNA reads TGTGCCAGCAGCCTTCTAGGGGCCGGAGGCGATGAGCAGTTCTTC. It is translated as CASSLLGAGGDEQFF. The chain carries TRBV11-2 and TRBJ2-1; D could derive from TRBD1 or TRBD2 (5 bases each). V lost 5 bases and J 8 bases, leaving 19 bases between the germline ends. This CDR3 has 15 residues. Germline values: CDR1 SGHAT, CDR2 FQNNGV.

The genes are TRBV4-1 and TRBJ1-4; 9 nucleotides align to TRBD1. V lost 6 bases to trimming and J lost 5 bases; unmatched junction nucleotides: 7. The length of the CDR3 is 15 residues. CDR1 MGHRA and CDR2 YSYEKL come from the germline V gene. The CDR3 coding sequence is TGCGCCAGCAGAACCCCGGGACAGGGAAATGAAAAACTGTTTTTT. This translates into CASRTPGQGNEKLFF.

This CDR3 reads CASSKGLAGGLTDTQYF. CDR3 DNA: TGTGCCAGCAGCAAGGGACTAGCGGGGGGACTCACAGATACGCAGTATTTT. J is TRBJ2-3 and V is TRBV5-4; 15 nucleotides line up with TRBD2. The ends lost 4 bases at V and 2 bases at J; junction bases unmatched: 5. Germline loops: CDR1 SGHNT, CDR2 YYREEE (reference sequence). The CDR3 is 17 residues long.

This chain joins TRBV15 and TRBJ2-7; D is undetermined. Trimming took off 0 bases at V and 4 bases at J, with 7 bases between the two ends. CDR1 LNHNV and CDR2 YYDKDF come from the germline V gene (reference sequence). CDR3 size: 13 residues. The CDR3, as DNA: TGTGCCACCAGCAGAGAATACTCTTACGAGCAGTACTTC. Its protein product is CATSREYSYEQYF.

This clone was found a few times. The V and J genes are TRBV30 and TRBJ2-7; D possibly corresponds to TRBD1 (5 bases). The CDR3 totals 13 residues. V lost 2 bases to trimming and J lost 2 bases, with 10 bases between them. Per the germline V gene, CDR1 is GTSNPN and CDR2 is SVGIG (reference sequence). The CDR3 nucleotides read TGTGCCTGGAGTAAGGGGAACCCCTACGAGCAGTACTTC. As protein: CAWSKGNPYEQYF.

The chain employs TRBV6-6 and TRBJ2-3; D may be TRBD2 (5 bases). This CDR3 has 16 residues. Germline V lookup: CDR1 MNHNY, CDR2 SVGAGI (reference sequence). V shed 0 bases and J shed 2 bases, with 12 bases lying between them. Here the CDR3 reads CASSYSRLALTDTQYF. The CDR3 DNA reads TGTGCCAGCAGTTACTCGAGGCTAGCCCTCACAGATACGCAGTATTTT.

The chain joins TRBV28 to TRBJ2-6; D not resolved. V gave up 2 bases and J gave up 1 base, with 3 bases separating them. Germline assignment: CDR1 MDHEN and CDR2 SYDVKM. The CDR3 is made up of 14 amino acids. The DNA for the CDR3 is TGTGCCAGCAGTTTAGATTCTGGGGCCAACGTCCTGACTTTC. Translating it yields CASSLDSGANVLTF.

This clone has only one observation. The chain is built from TRBV7-8 and TRBJ2-5, with 8 nucleotides matching TRBD2. The CDR3 spans 15 residues. The ends lost 6 bases at V and 5 bases at J; junction bases unmatched: 11. Germline CDR1 is SGHVS and CDR2 is FQNEAQ. CDR3 DNA: TGTGCCAGCAGTTACGGGAGGGTCAGAGGGGAGACCCAGTACTTC. This codes for CASSYGRVRGETQYF.

There are a few counts of this clone. V is TRBV6-6 and J is TRBJ2-7; 10 positions agree with TRBD2. The CDR3 is 13 residues long. Per germline, CDR1 MNHNY and CDR2 SVGAGI (reference sequence). The V and J ends lost 5 bases and 12 bases, in that order; junction bases with no gene match: 10. CDR3 sequence: CASSTSGNEKLYF. CDR3 nucleotide sequence: TGTGCCAGCAGTACTAGCGGGAACGAAAAGCTGTACTTC.

V gene TRBV7-3 combines with J gene TRBJ2-2; maybe TRBD1 (6 bases). The CDR3 sequence is 14 residues long. The V end was cut by 4 bases, the J end by 1 base, with 7 bases between. Germline V lookup: CDR1 SGHTA, CDR2 FQGTGA. CDR3 region: CASSSDRNTGELFF. DNA of the CDR3: TGTGCCAGCAGCTCGGACAGGAACACCGGGGAGCTGTTTTTT.

This clone was detected only a few times. The J gene is TRBJ2-3, the V gene TRBV15; D gene uncertain. The germline CDR1 and CDR2 sequences are LNHNV and YYDKDF (reference sequence). The CDR3 is 14 residues long. V was shortened by 1 base and J by 9 bases, with 14 bases between the two germline ends. The CDR3 bases are TGTGCCACCAGCAGAGTGATCGCTAGGTCGACGCAGTATTTT. Translation gives CATSRVIARSTQYF. Combining the CDR3 with reference TRBV15 and TRBJ2-3 gives the whole variable domain DAMVIQNPRYQVTQFGKPVTLSCSQTLNHNVMYWYQQKSSQAPKLLFHYYDKDFNNEADTPDNFQSRRPNTSFCFLDIRSPGLGDTAMYLCATSRVIARSTQYFGPGTRLTVL.

The chain joins TRBV5-1 to TRBJ1-6, with D tentatively TRBD1 (5 bases). The V end lost 0 bases, the J end lost 4 bases, and 11 bases lay between the germline ends. CDR1 is SGHRS and CDR2 is YFSETQ in the germline V gene. This CDR3 is 16 amino acids long. CDR3 loop: CASSLDGTDYNSPLHF. The DNA for the CDR3 is TGCGCCAGCAGCTTGGACGGGACGGATTATAATTCACCCCTCCACTTT.

This clone came up a few times. V gene TRBV18 combines with J gene TRBJ1-5, with D maybe TRBD1 (5 bases). The CDR3 spans 13 residues. V lost 4 bases, J lost 4 bases, and 8 bases lay in between. CDR1 is KGHSH, CDR2 LQKENI, per germline. In nucleotides, the CDR3 is TGTGCCAGCTCACTGGACATAAATCAGCCCCAGCATTTT. Translating it yields CASSLDINQPQHF.

The CDR3 protein is CASPPGNRGLHSPLHF. Written as DNA, the CDR3 is TGTGCCAGCCCCCCCGGAAACAGGGGGCTACATTCACCCCTCCACTTT. J is TRBJ1-6 and V is TRBV27; 9 bases are a match to TRBD1. The germline CDR1 and CDR2 sequences are MNHEY and SMNVEV (reference sequence). The junction had 13 bases not matched to a gene; V was cut back by 8 bases and J by 8 bases. CDR3 size: 16 residues.

This clone was detected a few times. The chain employs TRBV5-1 and TRBJ2-7, with a weak D call TRBD2 (6 bases). This CDR3 has 12 amino acids. CDR1 SGHRS and CDR2 YFSETQ come from the germline V gene. Trimming stripped 1 base from V and 5 bases from J, with 7 bases between. Written as DNA, the CDR3 is TGCGCCAGCAGCTTGCCGGGGGACGAGCAGTACTTC. It is translated as CASSLPGDEQYF.

The chain uses TRBV27 and TRBJ1-6; TRBD1 agrees at 9 bases. The CDR3 totals 14 residues. Looked up from germline, CDR1 is MNHEY and CDR2 is SMNVEV (reference sequence). Trimming at V came to 4 bases and at J to 7 bases, leaving 2 bases not matched to a gene. The CDR3 here is CASSWDRVNSPLHF. The CDR3 bases are TGTGCCAGCAGTTGGGACAGGGTGAATTCACCCCTCCACTTT.

The chain has TRBV28 and TRBJ2-5, with D tentatively TRBD2 (5 bases). There are 13 residues in the CDR3. Germline V gene sequence: CDR1 MDHEN, CDR2 SYDVKM. Trimming shortened V by 2 bases and J by 4 bases, and 8 bases separated the two germline ends. As DNA, the CDR3 is TGTGCCAGCAGTTTACGGGGTCGAGAGACCCAGTACTTC. Its translation: CASSLRGRETQYF. The variable domain in full, completed from reference TRBV28 and TRBJ2-5, reads DVKVTQSSRYLVKRTGEKVFLECVQDMDHENMFWYRQDPGLGLRLIYFSYDVKMKEKGDIPEGYSVSREKKERFSLILESASTNQTSMYLCASSLRGRETQYFGPGTRLLVL.

The V gene is TRBV5-1, the J gene TRBJ1-2, with 7 bases matching TRBD1. Per the germline V gene, CDR1 is SGHRS and CDR2 is YFSETQ. The ends lost 4 bases at V and 5 bases at J; junction bases unmatched: 11. The CDR3 has 15 amino acids. In DNA, the CDR3 is TGCGCCAGCAGCCTGTCGGGACAGTCGAGTTATGGCTACACCTTC. This gives the protein CASSLSGQSSYGYTF.

This clone appeared a few times. This chain uses TRBV27 with TRBJ2-3, with TRBD2 matching over 7 bases. The CDR3 totals 15 residues. Trimming cost V 5 bases and J 6 bases; bases outside gene matches: 11. Germline lookup yields CDR1 MNHEY and CDR2 SMNVEV (reference sequence). Here the CDR3 DNA reads TGTGCCAGCAGTCATTTTGCGGGAGCAGGGGATACGCAGTATTTT. Translating it yields CASSHFAGAGDTQYF.

This clone has only a few counts. This chain connects TRBV4-2 to TRBJ1-2, with TRBD1 identical over 8 bases. Germline V lookup: CDR1 LGHNA, CDR2 YNFKEQ. Trimming at V came to 1 base and at J to 4 bases, leaving 2 bases not matched to a gene. The CDR3 spans 14 residues. Here the CDR3 reads CASSQGTGIYGYTF. The CDR3 nucleotides read TGTGCCAGCAGCCAAGGGACAGGGATCTATGGCTACACCTTC.

This clone was seen only a few times. This chain links TRBV19 with TRBJ1-1; D unresolved. V lost 5 bases and J lost 4, with 8 bases in between. Germline-derived CDR1 and CDR2 are LNHDA and SQIVND (reference sequence). This CDR3 comprises 12 residues. DNA for the CDR3: TGTGCCAGTAGTTCCAGGACCACTGAAGCTTTCTTT. As protein: CASSSRTTEAFF.

This clone was recorded a few times. The rearrangement uses TRBV7-8 and TRBJ1-4; the match to TRBD1 covers 7 bases. The CDR3 contains 16 residues. Per the germline V gene, CDR1 is SGHVS and CDR2 is FQNEAQ. The trim removed 5 bases at V and 0 bases at J, leaving 6 bases unmatched. Here the CDR3 reads CASSPRDSTTNEKLFF. The CDR3 DNA reads TGTGCCAGCAGCCCCCGGGACAGCACAACTAATGAAAAACTGTTTTTT.